The rows below give T cell receptor beta chains drawn from one sample of a study of blood T cell repertoires in COVID-19. Measured with immunoSEQ multiplex PCR; TCRdb has only the in-frame clones, and not every one. The data contain just over 150,000 clones, around nine tenths of them singletons. Sequencing was carried out using PBMCs or T cells enriched from blood (not recorded which). The receptors were gathered from a woman between 50 and 59 years old who had recovered from COVID-19. CDR3s include the opening cysteine and the closing phenylalanine or tryptophan. A D gene is named only where the DNA matches it firmly. The size of a clone is reported for some rows only, either as once, few or many, or as a class for expanded clones.

TRBJ1-2,TRBV9,NA,TRBD1,TGTGCCAGCAGCCCGACAGGGGAAGCTGGCTACACCTTC,CASSPTGEAGYTF
TRBJ1-5,TRBV27,NA,TRBD1,TGTGCCAGCAGTTCCCTCTCCGGGACAGGGTATAGCAATCAGCCCCAGCATTTT,CASSSLSGTGYSNQPQHF
TRBJ1-3,TRBV7-2,NA,TRBD1,TGTGCCAGCAGCGTGTCAGGGGGCGGTGGAAACACCATATATTTT,CASSVSGGGGNTIYF
TRBJ2-1,TRBV9,NA,NA,TGTGCCAGCAGCGTAGACTCCCCCCATGAGCAGTTCTTC,CASSVDSPHEQFF
TRBJ1-3,TRBV6-6,NA,NA,TGTGCCAGCAGTTATGGCACCTCTGGAAACACCATATATTTT,CASSYGTSGNTIYF
TRBJ1-1,TRBV27,NA,NA,TGTGCCAGCAGTTTACGGGGATTGAACACTGAAGCTTTCTTT,CASSLRGLNTEAFF
TRBJ1-6,TRBV4-1,NA,TRBD1,TGCGCCAGCAGCCTATGGACAGGGGGAAATTCACCCCTCCACTTT,CASSLWTGGNSPLHF
TRBJ2-1,TRBV6-4,NA,NA,TGTGCCAGCAGTGACGAAACGGGATCCTACAATGAGCAGTTCTTC,CASSDETGSYNEQFF
TRBJ2-3,TRBV6-2/TRBV6-3,NA,TRBD2,TGTGCCAGCAGTGATAGAGCGGGGGGCACAGATACGCAGTATTTT,CASSDRAGGTDTQYF
TRBJ1-1,TRBV6-5,once,TRBD1,TGTGCCAGCAGTTACTCGACAGGGTTAAACACTGAAGCTTTCTTT,CASSYSTGLNTEAFF
TRBJ1-3,TRBV7-9,NA,TRBD1,TGTGCCAGCACAGGGGGCACTATAAACACCATATATTTT,CASTGGTINTIYF
TRBJ1-1,TRBV29-1,NA,TRBD1,TGCAGCGTGCAATCAGGGGGTGAAGCTTTCTTT,CSVQSGGEAFF
TRBJ2-2,TRBV11-3,NA,NA,TGTGCCAGCAGCTTATCACTAGGGACCGGGGAGCTGTTTTTT,CASSLSLGTGELFF
TRBJ1-1,TRBV6-2/TRBV6-3,once,TRBD1,TGTGCCAGCAGTTACTCCCGGACAGGGAAAGCTTTCTTT,CASSYSRTGKAFF
TRBJ2-1,TRBV5-1,NA,TRBD2,TGCGCCAGCAGCTTGGAACTCCTAGCGGGGGGACACCATGAGCAGTTCTTC,CASSLELLAGGHHEQFF
TRBJ1-2,TRBV6-5,NA,NA,TGTGCCAGCAGTTGGGCTGATAACTATGGCTACACCTTC,CASSWADNYGYTF
TRBJ2-7,TRBV15,NA,TRBD2,TGTGCCACCAGCACCTTAGCGGGGGAAGGCGAGCAGTACTTC,CATSTLAGEGEQYF
TRBJ1-5,TRBV2,once,NA,TGTGCCAGCAGCCAAAGGGGTACGGATCAGCCCCAGCATTTT,CASSQRGTDQPQHF
TRBJ2-2,TRBV6-2/TRBV6-3,NA,NA,TGTGCCAGCAGTCCACAGGGGAGGACCGGGGAGCTGTTTTTT,CASSPQGRTGELFF
TRBJ1-3,TRBV2,once,NA,TGTGCCAGCAGTGAGCGTTCTGGAAACACCATATATTTT,CASSERSGNTIYF
TRBJ2-1,TRBV7-3,NA,TRBD1,TGTGCCAGCACGACCGGGACAGAAGTATACAATGAGCAGTTCTTC,CASTTGTEVYNEQFF
TRBJ1-5,TRBV9,few,TRBD1,TGTGCCAGCAGCGCCCAGGGGGGTCAGCCCCAGCATTTT,CASSAQGGQPQHF
TRBJ1-1,TRBV3-1/TRBV3-2,NA,NA,TGTGCCAGCAGCCAAGATCGAGGAGGCGGTGAAGCTTTCTTT,CASSQDRGGGEAFF
TRBJ2-2,TRBV6-2/TRBV6-3,NA,TRBD2,TGTGCCAGCAGTACCCCCCGACTAGCGGGGACCAAATCCGGGGAGCTGTTTTTT,CASSTPRLAGTKSGELFF
TRBJ1-4,TRBV29-1,NA,TRBD1,TGCAGCGGGGGACAGACCGAAAAACTGTTTTTT,CSGGQTEKLFF
TRBJ2-6,TRBV7-3,few,NA,TGTGCCAGCAGCCTAACCGGGAACTCTGGGGCCAACGTCCTGACTTTC,CASSLTGNSGANVLTF
TRBJ2-2,TRBV30,NA,NA,TGTGCCTGGAGAGAGTACGGGGAGCTGTTTTTT,CAWREYGELFF
TRBJ1-2,TRBV5-4,NA,TRBD1,TGTGCCAGCAGCTTGGGGGGTGTGGACAGGGCTTATGGCTACACCTTC,CASSLGGVDRAYGYTF
TRBJ1-1,TRBV18,NA,NA,TGTGCCAGCTCTCCCGAGACAGCCAGGAACACTGAAGCTTTCTTT,CASSPETARNTEAFF
TRBJ2-3,TRBV27,NA,TRBD1,TGTGCCAGCAGTTTATACCAGGGGGCATTAACAGATACGCAGTATTTT,CASSLYQGALTDTQYF
TRBJ2-5,TRBV4-2,NA,TRBD2,TGTGCCAGCAGCCAAGAGGGACTAGGAGAACAAGAGACCCAGTACTTC,CASSQEGLGEQETQYF
TRBJ1-4,TRBV9,NA,TRBD1,TGTGCCAGCAGCGTAGGAGTAGGGGGCGAAAGGTCAACTAATGAAAAACTGTTTTTT,CASSVGVGGERSTNEKLFF
TRBJ1-2,TRBV13,NA,NA,TGTGCCAGCAGCTTAGGGTCGGGGGACTATGGCTACACCTTC,CASSLGSGDYGYTF